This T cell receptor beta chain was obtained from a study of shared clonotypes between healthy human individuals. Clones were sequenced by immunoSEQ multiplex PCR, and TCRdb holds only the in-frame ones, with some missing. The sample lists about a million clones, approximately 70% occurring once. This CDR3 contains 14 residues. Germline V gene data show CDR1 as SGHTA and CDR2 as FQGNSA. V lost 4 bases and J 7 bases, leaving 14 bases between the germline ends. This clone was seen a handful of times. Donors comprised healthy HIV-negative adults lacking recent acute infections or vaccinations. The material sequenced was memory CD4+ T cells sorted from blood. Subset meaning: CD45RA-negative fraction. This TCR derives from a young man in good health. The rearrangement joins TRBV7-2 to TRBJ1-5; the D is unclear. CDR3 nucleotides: TGTGCCAGCAGCTCCAGTGGGGTGGGCCAGCCCCAGCATTTT. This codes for CASSSSGVGQPQHF.